The clone carrying this TCR beta chain was detected a few times. Authors' analysis steps: From reference gene primer amplification, estimates of nucleated cell counts were derived. Generated by immunoSEQ multiplex PCR, the TCRdb table keeps only in-frame clones and is missing some. The V and J calls and clone size were taken over from that table, and D and trimming were inferred from the DNA. The data hold tens of thousands of clones, with 80% to 90% observed a single time. This sample was taken from a study of blood T cell repertoires in COVID-19. On the study more broadly: The United States, Italy and Spain provided the acute and convalescent COVID-19 samples.

This CDR3 has 14 amino acids. Germline CDR1 reads MDHEN; CDR2 reads SYDVKM. Trimming cost V 6 bases and J 10 bases; bases outside gene matches: 7. V gene TRBV28 combines with J gene TRBJ1-6; TRBD1 matches at 9 bases. The TCR was taken from a human donor in a cohort sampled during active COVID-19. The specimen was peripheral blood. CDR3 sequence reads: CASRTTGGRSPLHF. The CDR3 nucleotides are TGTGCCAGCAGGACGACAGGGGGTCGGTCACCCCTCCACTTT.